A single sample gave rise to the 32 T cell receptor beta chains below, sequenced in a study of blood T cell repertoires in COVID-19. The data were produced by immunoSEQ multiplex PCR, yet TCRdb's version contains in-frame clones alone and is incomplete. The table lists more than 25,000 clones, 89% of them singletons. The specimen sequenced was peripheral blood. Receptors were obtained from a human donor in a cohort sampled during active COVID-19.

This chain connects TRBV7-9 to TRBJ2-7; 7 bases map to TRBD1. The germline V gene has CDR1 SEHNR and CDR2 FQNEAQ (reference sequence). The junction had 9 bases not matched to a gene; V was cut back by 2 bases and J by 5 bases. The CDR3 consists of 15 residues. The CDR3 region is CASSLSGDSLNEQYF. The CDR3, as DNA: TGTGCCAGCAGCTTAAGTGGGGACAGTCTCAACGAGCAGTACTTC.

V is TRBV28 and J is TRBJ2-7; no clear D gene. The CDR3 contains 15 residues. Germline V gives CDR1 MDHEN, CDR2 SYDVKM. The germline V and J ends were trimmed by 2 bases and 2 bases, with 13 bases remaining between them. CDR3 loop: CASSLSADFPYEQYF. The DNA of the CDR3 is TGTGCCAGCAGTTTAAGCGCAGACTTCCCCTACGAGCAGTACTTC.

Turning to this clone: Other DNA sequences in this sample translate to the same CDR3. The V gene is TRBV3-1 (or the pseudogene TRBV3-2), the J gene TRBJ1-2; D remains ambiguous. The CDR3 contains 13 residues. Trimming left V 1 base short and J 5 bases short, with 8 bases between. CDR1 and CDR2 from the germline V gene are LGHDT and YNNKEL (reference sequence). The CDR3 here is CASSQAGVYGYTF. CDR3 bases: TGTGCCAGCAGCCAAGCCGGGGTTTATGGCTACACCTTC.

The chain uses TRBV30 and TRBJ1-2; D possibly corresponds to TRBD1 (5 bases). Trimming left V 1 base short and J 8 bases short, with 14 bases between. CDR1 is GTSNPN, CDR2 SVGIG, per germline (reference sequence). This CDR3 has 13 amino acids. For the CDR3, the DNA is TGTGCCTGGAGTGGGAGGGGACCACGGGGCTACACCTTC. Translation: CAWSGRGPRGYTF.

The chain links TRBV5-5 to TRBJ1-5; D gene unclear. V was clipped by 4 bases and J by 7 bases, with 15 bases between them. The germline V gene encodes CDR1 SGHKS and CDR2 YYEKEE (reference sequence). This CDR3 has 14 residues. This chain's CDR3 is CASSPYVGEQPQHF. The DNA of the CDR3 is TGTGCCAGCAGCCCCTACGTTGGGGAGCAGCCCCAGCATTTT.

This chain uses TRBV24-1 with TRBJ2-3; no firm D call. This CDR3 contains 15 residues. From germline, CDR1 is KGHDR and CDR2 SFDVKD. V was pared by 4 bases and J by 0 bases, with 10 bases between. DNA of the CDR3: TGTGCCACCAGTGACACGCCGCGCAGCACAGATACGCAGTATTTT. The encoded protein is CATSDTPRSTDTQYF.

The chain uses TRBV5-1 and TRBJ2-3; 7 bases are shared with TRBD2. The CDR3 consists of 14 residues. The V gene's germline CDR1 is SGHRS and CDR2 YFSETQ. The J segment lost 4 bases and the V segment lost 0 bases, leaving 2 bases of the junction unmatched. The CDR3 sequence: CASSLGLAADTQYF. The CDR3 DNA reads as TGCGCCAGCAGCTTGGGACTAGCCGCAGATACGCAGTATTTT.

The rearrangement joins TRBV3-1 (or the pseudogene TRBV3-2) to TRBJ2-7; TRBD2 might be the D (6 bases). V was pared by 4 bases and J by 6 bases, with 19 bases between. The germline CDR1 and CDR2 sequences are LGHDT and YNNKEL (reference sequence). The CDR3 is 15 residues long. In DNA, the CDR3 is TGTGCCAGCAGCCCTTCGGCGGGACTGGGTGGCGAGCAGTACTTC. Translation: CASSPSAGLGGEQYF.

The chain recombines TRBV29-1 with TRBJ2-3; 8 bases align to TRBD2. Looked up from germline, CDR1 is SQVTM and CDR2 is ANQGSEA. The V and J ends lost 5 bases and 1 base, in that order; junction bases with no gene match: 14. The CDR3 extends over 17 amino acids. The CDR3 DNA is TGCAGCGTTCTAAAAGCGGGGGTGAATGTGGGCACAGATACGCAGTATTTT. Protein product: CSVLKAGVNVGTDTQYF.

The chain recombines TRBV5-1 with TRBJ2-1, with D perhaps TRBD2 (7 bases). CDR1 is SGHRS, CDR2 YFSETQ, per germline. CDR3 size: 17 residues. V was cut by 0 bases and J by 0 bases, with 13 bases left in between. This CDR3 reads CASSLEAGATSYNEQFF. The CDR3, as DNA: TGCGCCAGCAGCTTGGAGGCGGGGGCTACCTCCTACAATGAGCAGTTCTTC.

The chain is built from TRBV5-1 and TRBJ2-3; D is perhaps TRBD2 (5 bases). Germline lookup yields CDR1 SGHRS and CDR2 YFSETQ. Trimming took off 4 bases at V and 5 bases at J, with 11 bases between the two ends. CDR3 length: 13 amino acids. CDR3: CASSAPTRDTQYF. CDR3 bases: TGCGCCAGCAGCGCCCCTACTAGAGATACGCAGTATTTT.

The chain recombines TRBV28 with TRBJ1-5; TRBD1 matches 8 bases. The CDR3 is made up of 15 amino acids. Germline values: CDR1 MDHEN, CDR2 SYDVKM. The trim removed 5 bases at V and 6 bases at J, leaving 9 bases unmatched. The CDR3 DNA reads as TGTGCCAGCAGTCCCCTTACAGGGGGAGGTCAGCCCCAGCATTTT. This sequence encodes CASSPLTGGGQPQHF.

The rearrangement joins TRBV10-2 to TRBJ2-2; D is unclear. There are 12 residues in the CDR3. V lost 10 bases, J lost 6 bases, and 12 bases lay in between. CDR1 WSHSY and CDR2 SAAADI come from the germline V gene. CDR3 residues: CATAVGPGELFF. The DNA of the CDR3 is TGCGCCACCGCGGTGGGTCCCGGGGAGCTGTTTTTT.

In nucleotides, the CDR3 is TGCGCCAGCAGTCCGGGACTAGCCACCGGGGAGCTGTTTTTT. Translating gives CASSPGLATGELFF. The V and J genes are TRBV10-2 and TRBJ2-2; TRBD2 agrees at 9 bases. Trimming at V came to 5 bases and at J to 4 bases, leaving 2 bases not matched to a gene. The CDR3 runs to 14 residues. Germline CDR1 WSHSY, CDR2 SAAADI.

CDR3 residues: CASRNIPPSYGYTF. CDR3 sequence (DNA): TGTGCCAGTAGAAACATCCCCCCTTCCTATGGCTACACCTTC. This rearrangement joins TRBV19 to TRBJ1-2; D call uncertain. The CDR3 length is 14 residues. V was clipped by 6 bases and J by 4 bases, with 15 bases between them. The germline V gene has CDR1 LNHDA and CDR2 SQIVND (reference sequence).

The chain carries TRBV19 and TRBJ2-7; 12 bases are a match to TRBD1. This CDR3 contains 19 residues. Germline V gene sequence: CDR1 LNHDA, CDR2 SQIVND (reference sequence). V was clipped by 4 bases and J by 5 bases; unmatched bases: 18. This chain's CDR3 is CASSTPGQGAHKVGDEQYF. As DNA, the CDR3 is TGTGCCAGTAGTACCCCGGGACAGGGGGCGCATAAGGTTGGAGACGAGCAGTACTTC.

The V and J genes are TRBV7-2 and TRBJ2-1; 9 bases fit TRBD1. CDR1 and CDR2 from the germline V gene are SGHTA and FQGNSA. This CDR3 has 14 amino acids. V was clipped by 1 base and J by 8 bases; unmatched bases: 3. Here the CDR3 reads CASSLVQGAYEQFF. CDR3 bases: TGTGCCAGCAGCTTAGTACAGGGGGCCTATGAGCAGTTCTTC.

This chain connects TRBV27 to TRBJ2-5, with TRBD1 matching 8 bases. This CDR3 contains 14 residues. V lost 5 bases to trimming and J lost 4 bases; unmatched junction nucleotides: 6. CDR1 MNHEY and CDR2 SMNVEV come from the germline V gene (reference sequence). The CDR3, as DNA: TGTGCCAGCAGTGTCCTCAGGGGGCTAGAGACCCAGTACTTC. This translates into CASSVLRGLETQYF.

The gene calls are TRBV6-2 or TRBV6-3 and TRBJ2-7, with TRBD1 as a possible D gene (7 bases). There are 17 residues in the CDR3. Trimming took off 2 bases at V and 0 bases at J, with 17 bases between the two ends. CDR1 MNHEY and CDR2 SVGEGT come from the germline V gene. CDR3 residues: CASSYPITGEASYEQYF. In DNA, the CDR3 is TGTGCCAGCAGTTACCCTATTACAGGGGAGGCCTCCTACGAGCAGTACTTC.

The chain couples TRBV11-2 to TRBJ2-3; D is unresolved. Trimming pared 5 bases from V and 5 bases from J, leaving 8 bases between. CDR1 and CDR2 from the germline V gene are SGHAT and FQNNGV. The CDR3 has 12 amino acids. CDR3 coding DNA: TGTGCCAGCAGCCGGAGCGTAGATACGCAGTATTTT. Its protein is CASSRSVDTQYF.

The rearrangement links TRBV2 to TRBJ2-3, with 7 bases aligning to TRBD2. Germline values: CDR1 SNHLY, CDR2 FYNNEI. This CDR3 region has 16 residues. V shed 5 bases, J shed 3 bases, and the junction held 11 bases outside the gene matches. CDR3 protein: CASSPEAGVTTDTQYF. CDR3 nucleotide sequence: TGTGCCAGCAGTCCTGAGGCGGGGGTCACAACAGATACGCAGTATTTT.

The chain uses TRBV12-3 or TRBV12-4 and TRBJ2-5; 7 bases match TRBD2. Germline trimming cut 6 bases from V and 2 bases from J; bases unmatched to any gene: 3. The CDR3 sequence is 13 residues long. CDR3 protein: CASSQRGQETQYF. CDR3 bases: TGTGCCAGCAGCCAGCGGGGACAAGAGACCCAGTACTTC.

This clone was counted once. The rearrangement links TRBV6-5 to TRBJ2-3, with TRBD1 matching over 9 bases. The CDR3 covers 13 residues. Germline V gives CDR1 MNHEY, CDR2 SVGAGI. V was pared by 6 bases and J by 5 bases, with 3 bases of the junction left unmatched. This CDR3 is CASRRQGGDTQYF. CDR3 DNA: TGTGCCAGCAGACGACAGGGGGGAGATACGCAGTATTTT.

The chain links TRBV7-9 to TRBJ2-5, with 11 positions matching TRBD2. The germline V gene has CDR1 SEHNR and CDR2 FQNEAQ (reference sequence). The ends lost 5 bases at V and 14 bases at J; junction bases unmatched: 10. The CDR3 extends over 13 amino acids. CDR3 coding DNA: TGTGCCAGCAGCCCCACTAGCGGGGGATCCCCTTACTTC. Amino acid sequence: CASSPTSGGSPYF.

This chain joins TRBV5-4 and TRBJ2-3; D ambiguous. Between the trimmed V and J ends, which lost 2 bases and 0 bases, there was a span of 10 bases. The CDR3 consists of 15 residues. CDR1 and CDR2 (germline): SGHNT, YYREEE (reference sequence). The CDR3 DNA reads TGTGCCAGCAGCTTCGGTGGAGCTAGCACAGATACGCAGTATTTT. Protein product: CASSFGGASTDTQYF.

This clone showed up just a few times. The chain couples TRBV4-1 to TRBJ2-3, with D unresolved. The CDR3 is 13 amino acids. V was pared by 3 bases and J by 0 bases, with 4 bases between. Germline V gene lookup returns CDR1 MGHRA and CDR2 YSYEKL. The CDR3 bases are TGCGCCAGCAGCCAGGCTAGCACAGATACGCAGTATTTT. Amino acid sequence: CASSQASTDTQYF.

This chain links TRBV5-1 with TRBJ2-1; 7 bases line up with TRBD1. The germline V gene has CDR1 SGHRS and CDR2 YFSETQ. The CDR3 is 14 residues long. The V and J ends lost 4 bases and 6 bases, in that order; junction bases with no gene match: 7. The CDR3 loop reads CASSPGTVPNEQFF. CDR3 coding DNA: TGCGCCAGCAGCCCGGGGACAGTCCCCAATGAGCAGTTCTTC.

The chain carries TRBV10-3 and TRBJ2-1; 12 bases agree with TRBD2. The J segment lost 8 bases and the V segment lost 3 bases, leaving 5 bases of the junction unmatched. CDR1 is ENHRY, CDR2 SYGVKD, per germline. The CDR3 has 15 residues. As DNA, the CDR3 is TGTGCCATCAGTGATGCGGGACTAGCGGGTGATGAGCAGTTCTTC. Protein: CAISDAGLAGDEQFF.

This clone was picked up a small number of times. The gene calls are TRBV9 and TRBJ2-6; 8 nucleotides align to TRBD1. CDR1 and CDR2 (germline): SGDLS, YYNGEE. The CDR3 sequence is 18 residues long. With 4 bases clipped from V and 1 base from J, the junction kept 10 bases outside the gene matches. The CDR3 DNA reads TGTGCCAGCAGCCCCGGGGCAGGGGGCGGTTCTGGGGCCAACGTCCTGACTTTC. It translates to CASSPGAGGGSGANVLTF.

The rearrangement joins TRBV28 to TRBJ2-7; 10 bases match TRBD2. From germline, CDR1 is MDHEN and CDR2 SYDVKM. V dropped 2 bases and J dropped 0; count of bases not matched to a gene: 4. This CDR3 has 16 amino acids. Here the CDR3 DNA reads TGTGCCAGCAGTTTAGGAGGACTAGCGGTCTCCTACGAGCAGTACTTC. Its protein is CASSLGGLAVSYEQYF.

V gene TRBV7-8 combines with J gene TRBJ2-1, with 7 bases lining up with TRBD1. The germline V gene has CDR1 SGHVS and CDR2 FQNEAQ. This CDR3 has 15 residues. Trimming cost V 1 base and J 1 base; bases outside gene matches: 1. The CDR3 reads CASSLGDRSYNEQFF. CDR3 in DNA: TGTGCCAGCAGCTTAGGGGACAGATCCTACAATGAGCAGTTCTTC.

This sequence joins TRBV10-1 and TRBJ1-4; TRBD1 aligns across 10 bases. The CDR3 contains 17 residues. V lost 2 bases, J lost 2 bases, and 5 bases stayed unmatched. In germline, CDR1 is WNHNN, CDR2 SYGVQD (reference sequence). The chain's CDR3 is CASSEAGQGKTNEKLFF. CDR3 nucleotides: TGCGCCAGCAGTGAGGCGGGACAGGGGAAGACTAATGAAAAACTGTTTTTT.